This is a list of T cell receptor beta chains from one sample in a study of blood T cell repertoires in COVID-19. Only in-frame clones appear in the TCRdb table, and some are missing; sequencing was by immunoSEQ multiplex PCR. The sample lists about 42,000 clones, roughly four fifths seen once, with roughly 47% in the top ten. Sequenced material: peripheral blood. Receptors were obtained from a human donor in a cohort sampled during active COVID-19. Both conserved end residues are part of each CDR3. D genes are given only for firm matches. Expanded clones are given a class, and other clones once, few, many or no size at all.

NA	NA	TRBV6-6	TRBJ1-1	TGTGCCAGCGAGGCAGGGATCGACTGGAACACTGAAGCTTTCTTT	CASEAGIDWNTEAFF
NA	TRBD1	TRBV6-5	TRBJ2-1	TGTGCCAGCAGTTTAACAGGGGTCCCGGGAAATGAGCAGTTCTTC	CASSLTGVPGNEQFF
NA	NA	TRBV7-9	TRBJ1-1	TGTGCCAGCAGCGTTACAGTAGACGGTGAAGCTTTCTTT	CASSVTVDGEAFF
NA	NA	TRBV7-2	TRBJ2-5	TGTGCCAGCAGCAACAGGGTTCAGCAAGAGACCCAGTACTTC	CASSNRVQQETQYF
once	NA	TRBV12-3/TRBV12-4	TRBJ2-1	TGTGCCAGCAGTTTAATGGTTCGAACAGTAAATTTCTTC	CASSLMVRTVNFF
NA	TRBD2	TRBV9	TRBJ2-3	TGTGCCAGCAGCGTTCAGCGGGGGGAGGCCGATACGCAGTATTTT	CASSVQRGEADTQYF
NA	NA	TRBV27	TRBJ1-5	TGTGCCAGCAGTCGATCAGGCAATCAGCCCCAGCATTTT	CASSRSGNQPQHF
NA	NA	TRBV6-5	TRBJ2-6	TGTGCCAGCAGTTACTCGCAGGGGTCTGGGGCCAACGTCCTGACTTTC	CASSYSQGSGANVLTF
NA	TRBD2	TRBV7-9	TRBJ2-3	TGTGCCAGCAGCTTCGGGGCAATTAGCGGGGAAACAGATACGCAGTATTTT	CASSFGAISGETDTQYF
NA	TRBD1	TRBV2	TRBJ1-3	TGTGCCAGCAAGAGTGGGCAGGGGGCACTTACTTCTGGAAACACCATATATTTT	CASKSGQGALTSGNTIYF
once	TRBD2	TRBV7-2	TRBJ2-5	TGTGCCAGCAGCCTGGAGCGGGGGGGCCGGGAGACCCAGTACTTC	CASSLERGGRETQYF
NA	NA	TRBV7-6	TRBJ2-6	TGTGCCAGCAGCTTTCAGGGCTCTGGGGCCAACGTCCTGACTTTC	CASSFQGSGANVLTF
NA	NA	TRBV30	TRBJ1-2	TGTGCCTGGAGTGATTACAGCCAAAACTATGGCTACACCTTC	CAWSDYSQNYGYTF
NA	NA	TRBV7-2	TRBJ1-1	TGTGCCAGCAGCTGGCGACAGGCCAACACTGAAGCTTTCTTT	CASSWRQANTEAFF
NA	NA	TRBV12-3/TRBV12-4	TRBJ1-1	TGTGCCAGCAGTTTTGGGCAGGAAGCTTTCTTT	CASSFGQEAFF
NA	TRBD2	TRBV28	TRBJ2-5	TGTGCCAGCAGTTTTCGGAGCGGGGGGGCCCCCCAGTACTTC	CASSFRSGGAPQYF
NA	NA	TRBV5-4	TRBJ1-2	TGTGCCAGCAGCTTGGGGGGGGACGCCGACTTC	CASSLGGDADF
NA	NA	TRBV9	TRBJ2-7	TGTGCCAGCAGCGTAGGAACAGCTACTTCCTACGAGCAGTACTTC	CASSVGTATSYEQYF
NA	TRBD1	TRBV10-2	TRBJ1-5	TGCGCCAGCGGCGGACAGGGAAGGAGCAATCAGCCCCAGCATTTT	CASGGQGRSNQPQHF
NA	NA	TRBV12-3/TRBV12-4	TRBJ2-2	TGTGCCAGCAGTTCACATGACACCGGGGAGCTGTTTTTT	CASSSHDTGELFF
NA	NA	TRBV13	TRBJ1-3	TGTGCCAGCAGCCCAGCGGGGAGGAACACCATATATTTT	CASSPAGRNTIYF
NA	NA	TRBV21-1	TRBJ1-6	TGTGCCAGCAGCACTGTGTCAGGGCACAATTCACCCCTCCACTTT	CASSTVSGHNSPLHF
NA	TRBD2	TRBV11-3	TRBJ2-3	TGTGCCAGCAGCCAGATAGCGGGGGCCACCACAGATACGCAGTATTTT	CASSQIAGATTDTQYF
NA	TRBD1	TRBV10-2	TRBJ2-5	TGCGCCAGCAGTTCGGGACAGGGGGCGTTCATAGAGACCCAGTACTTC	CASSSGQGAFIETQYF
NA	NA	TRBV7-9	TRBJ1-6	TGTGCCAGCAGCTCCAGGCCTGATCTCGGTGATTCACCCCTCCACTTT	CASSSRPDLGDSPLHF
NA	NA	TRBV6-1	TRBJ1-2	TGTGCCAGCAGTGAAATGGGCAGTCCTTACTATGGCTACACCTTC	CASSEMGSPYYGYTF
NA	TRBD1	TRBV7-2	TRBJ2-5	TGTGCCAGCTCCCTGACAGGGAAACAGACCCAGTACTTC	CASSLTGKQTQYF
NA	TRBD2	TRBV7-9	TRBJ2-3	TGTGCCAGCAGCTCTCGAGGAGCGGGGGGCACAGATACGCAGTATTTT	CASSSRGAGGTDTQYF
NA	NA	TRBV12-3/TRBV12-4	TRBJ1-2	TGTGCCAGCAGTCCCAACGGGGGGACAGGCTACACCTTC	CASSPNGGTGYTF
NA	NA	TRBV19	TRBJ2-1	TGTGCCAGTAGTATAGCACAGGGATCTTTCAATGAGCAGTTCTTC	CASSIAQGSFNEQFF
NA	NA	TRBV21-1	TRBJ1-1	TGTGCCAGCAGCAAAAATACTGGACAGGGGAACACTGAAGCTTTCTTT	CASSKNTGQGNTEAFF
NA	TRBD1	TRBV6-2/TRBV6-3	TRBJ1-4	TGTGCCAGCAGTGCCTTCAGGGGGCGAGGCGAAAAACTGTTTTTT	CASSAFRGRGEKLFF
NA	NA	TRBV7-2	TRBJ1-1	TGTGCCAGCAGCCTCTTCTTACTTGGGGCAGGGGCGAACACTGAAGCTTTCTTT	CASSLFLLGAGANTEAFF
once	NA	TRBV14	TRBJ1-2	TGTGCCAGCAGCCAAGATCTGGGCAGGGATGGCTACACCTTC	CASSQDLGRDGYTF